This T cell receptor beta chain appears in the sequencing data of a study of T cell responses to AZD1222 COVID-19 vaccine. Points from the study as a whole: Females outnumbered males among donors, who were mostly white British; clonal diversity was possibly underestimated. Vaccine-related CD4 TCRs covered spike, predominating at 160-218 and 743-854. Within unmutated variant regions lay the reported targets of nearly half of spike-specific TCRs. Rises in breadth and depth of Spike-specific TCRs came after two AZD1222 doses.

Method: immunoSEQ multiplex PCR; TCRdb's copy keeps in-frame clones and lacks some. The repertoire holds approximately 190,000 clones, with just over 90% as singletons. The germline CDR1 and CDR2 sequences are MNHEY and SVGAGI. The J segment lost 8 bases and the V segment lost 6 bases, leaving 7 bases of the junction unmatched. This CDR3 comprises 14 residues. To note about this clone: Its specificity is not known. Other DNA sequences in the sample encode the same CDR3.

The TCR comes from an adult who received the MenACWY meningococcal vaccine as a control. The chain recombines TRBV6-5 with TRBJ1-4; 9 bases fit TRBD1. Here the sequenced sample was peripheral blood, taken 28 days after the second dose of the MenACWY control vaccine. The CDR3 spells CASSFTGGREKLFF. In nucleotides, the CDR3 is TGTGCCAGCAGCTTTACAGGGGGCCGGGAAAAACTGTTTTTT.